This passage covers 28 T cell receptor beta chains from one sample sequenced in a study of T cell responses to AZD1222 COVID-19 vaccine. Assay used: immunoSEQ multiplex PCR; TCRdb lists only in-frame clones, some missing. Of fewer than 150,000 clones listed, about 89% were seen once; the top ten hold about 4.4%. The material sequenced was peripheral blood, taken on day 0 of AZD1222 vaccination. The source is an adult in good health.

The J gene is TRBJ1-5, the V gene TRBV2; D might be TRBD1 (6 bases). This CDR3 region has 16 residues. In germline, CDR1 is SNHLY, CDR2 FYNNEI. V lost 6 bases and J lost 2, with 17 bases in between. The CDR3 coding sequence is TGTGCCAGCAGGGCTGGGGGCATGAGCGGCAATCAGCCCCAGCATTTT. Its protein is CASRAGGMSGNQPQHF. The whole variable domain, remainder taken from reference TRBV2 and TRBJ1-5, is EPEVTQTPSHQVTQMGQEVILRCVPISNHLYFYWYRQILGQKVEFLVSFYNNEISEKSEIFDDQFSVERPDGSNFTLKIRSTKLEDSAMYFCASRAGGMSGNQPQHFGDGTRLSIL.

V is TRBV2 and J is TRBJ1-1; 10 bases are a match to TRBD1. The CDR3 has 13 amino acids. V lost 6 bases and J lost 5; bases outside the gene matches: 3. Germline V gives CDR1 SNHLY, CDR2 FYNNEI. CDR3 residues: CASRGTGVTEAFF. DNA for the CDR3: TGTGCCAGCAGGGGGACAGGGGTAACTGAAGCTTTCTTT.

The genes are TRBV5-4 and TRBJ2-7; TRBD2 matches 11 bases. V lost 5 bases, J lost 2 bases, and 3 bases stayed unmatched. The CDR3 is 14 residues long. Germline V gives CDR1 SGHNT, CDR2 YYREEE (reference sequence). The CDR3 DNA is TGTGCCAGCAGGTTAGCGGGAGGGCCCTACGAGCAGTACTTC. Residues: CASRLAGGPYEQYF. Supplemented by reference TRBV5-4 and TRBJ2-7, the full variable domain reads ETGVTQSPTHLIKTRGQQVTLRCSSQSGHNTVSWYQQALGQGPQFIFQYYREEENGRGNFPPRFSGLQFPNYSSELNVNALELDDSALYLCASRLAGGPYEQYFGPGTRLTVT.

This chain links TRBV5-8 with TRBJ1-5; TRBD1 is a possible D gene (6 bases). The length of the CDR3 is 15 residues. Trimming shortened V by 4 bases and J by 1 base, and 12 bases separated the two germline ends. Germline V gene sequence: CDR1 SGHTS, CDR2 YDEGEE. DNA of the CDR3: TGTGCCAGCAGCCACGGACAGATCAGCAATCAGCCCCAGCATTTT. Translated, it gives CASSHGQISNQPQHF.

This rearrangement joins TRBV7-9 to TRBJ2-7; no reliable D call. V was pared by 5 bases and J by 3 bases, with 5 bases between. The CDR3 length is 11 residues. CDR1 and CDR2 from the germline V gene are SEHNR and FQNEAQ (reference sequence). The CDR3 loop is CASSASYEQYF. The CDR3 DNA sequence: TGTGCCAGCAGCGCTAGCTACGAGCAGTACTTC.

The rearrangement uses TRBV18 and TRBJ1-1, with TRBD1 matching over 7 bases. The CDR3 consists of 15 residues. Germline assignment: CDR1 KGHSH and CDR2 LQKENI. Unmatched junction bases numbered 6, after V lost 4 bases and J lost 1 base. CDR3 nucleotides: TGTGCCAGCTCACAGGCAGGGGGGAGGAACACTGAAGCTTTCTTT. Its protein is CASSQAGGRNTEAFF. Full variable domain (rest looked up from reference TRBV18 and TRBJ1-1): NAGVMQNPRHLVRRRGQEARLRCSPMKGHSHVYWYRQLPEEGLKFMVYLQKENIIDESGMPKERFSAEFPKEGPSILRIQQVVRGDSAAYFCASSQAGGRNTEAFFGQGTRLTVV.

The CDR3 loop is CSIPEGGYGYTF. The CDR3 DNA sequence: TGCAGCATCCCCGAGGGGGGCTATGGCTACACCTTC. V and J are TRBV29-1 and TRBJ1-2, with a possible D match to TRBD1 (6 bases). This CDR3 contains 12 residues. V gave up 8 bases and J gave up 4 bases, with 14 bases separating them. In germline, CDR1 is SQVTM, CDR2 ANQGSEA.

V gene TRBV19 combines with J gene TRBJ1-2; D uncertain. Deletions cut 7 bases from V and 5 bases from J, with 17 bases between. There are 14 residues in the CDR3. Germline V gene sequence: CDR1 LNHDA, CDR2 SQIVND (reference sequence). CDR3 residues: CASTDPPNFYGYTF. CDR3 DNA sequence: TGTGCCAGTACCGATCCCCCCAATTTTTATGGCTACACCTTC.

This chain connects TRBV2 to TRBJ1-1, with 10 bases matching TRBD1. The CDR3 runs to 15 residues. From germline, CDR1 is SNHLY and CDR2 FYNNEI. V dropped 8 bases and J dropped 0; count of bases not matched to a gene: 6. In DNA, the CDR3 is TGTGCCAGCTCAAAGGGACAGGGGATGAACACTGAAGCTTTCTTT. This sequence encodes CASSKGQGMNTEAFF.

The rearrangement joins TRBV27 to TRBJ1-5; D possibly corresponds to TRBD1 (6 bases). The V gene lost 2 bases and the J gene lost 11 bases, with 16 bases spanning the gap. The CDR3 consists of 14 residues. Germline assignment: CDR1 MNHEY and CDR2 SMNVEV (reference sequence). The CDR3 protein is CASSLVSTGWSQHF. The CDR3 DNA is TGTGCCAGCAGTTTAGTTTCAACAGGGTGGTCCCAGCATTTT.

The chain joins TRBV5-4 to TRBJ2-3, with TRBD2 matching over 11 bases. After removal of 2 bases from V and 12 bases from J, the junction contained 5 bases not matched to a gene. The CDR3 length is 13 residues. Germline V gives CDR1 SGHNT, CDR2 YYREEE (reference sequence). The CDR3 bases are TGTGCCAGCAGCTTCTATAGCGGGGGGGATCAGTATTTT. Protein sequence: CASSFYSGGDQYF.

The J gene is TRBJ1-2, the V gene TRBV13; tentative D call: TRBD1 (6 bases). CDR3 length equals 14 residues. CDR1 is PRHDT, CDR2 FYEKMQ, per germline (reference sequence). Trimming took off 2 bases at V and 1 base at J, with 8 bases between the two ends. The CDR3 here is CASSLQGYNYGYTF. The DNA for the CDR3 is TGTGCCAGCAGCTTACAGGGGTATAACTATGGCTACACCTTC.

The chain combines TRBV19 with TRBJ1-1; D is ambiguous. Germline CDR1 is LNHDA and CDR2 is SQIVND (reference sequence). The CDR3 has 15 amino acids. The V and J ends lost 3 bases and 1 base respectively, with 12 bases between them. The CDR3 region is CASSIYDVGNTEAFF. The CDR3 DNA is TGTGCCAGTAGTATCTACGACGTCGGGAACACTGAAGCTTTCTTT.

V is TRBV4-2 and J is TRBJ2-7, with 8 bases fitting TRBD2. Unmatched junction bases numbered 12, after V lost 0 bases and J lost 5 bases. This CDR3 has 17 residues. The germline V gene encodes CDR1 LGHNA and CDR2 YNFKEQ. The CDR3 nucleotides read TGTGCCAGCAGCCAAGACCACATACTAGCGGTAATAAACGAGCAGTACTTC. It specifies CASSQDHILAVINEQYF.

CDR3 residues: CASTLRAGGPNEQFF. Here the CDR3 DNA reads TGTGCCAGTACCCTAAGGGCGGGAGGGCCCAATGAGCAGTTCTTC. The gene calls are TRBV19 and TRBJ2-1, with 9 bases lining up with TRBD2. J lost 6 bases, V lost 7 bases, and 10 bases had no gene match. CDR1 LNHDA and CDR2 SQIVND come from the germline V gene (reference sequence). The length of the CDR3 is 15 residues.

V is TRBV6-2 or TRBV6-3 and J is TRBJ2-3; 10 bases line up with TRBD1. In germline, CDR1 is MNHEY, CDR2 SVGEGT. The CDR3 is 16 amino acids. Trimming removed 3 bases from V and 5 bases from J; junction bases left unmatched: 8. The CDR3 here is CASSYLVGQGRDTQYF. The CDR3 DNA sequence: TGTGCCAGCAGTTATCTCGTGGGACAGGGGAGAGATACGCAGTATTTT.

The chain is built from TRBV7-2 and TRBJ2-3; 10 bases line up with TRBD2. V dropped 6 bases and J dropped 3; count of bases not matched to a gene: 6. Germline CDR1 and CDR2: SGHTA and FQGNSA. There are 15 residues in the CDR3. The CDR3 loop is CASSTGLAVTDTQYF. DNA for the CDR3: TGTGCCAGCAGTACAGGACTAGCGGTTACAGATACGCAGTATTTT.

The chain employs TRBV5-8 and TRBJ1-1; D gene ambiguous. CDR1 and CDR2 (germline): SGHTS, YDEGEE. This CDR3 is 13 amino acids long. V lost 1 base and J 3 bases, leaving 7 bases between the germline ends. CDR3 DNA: TGTGCCAGCAGCTTGATCTCTTACACTGAAGCTTTCTTT. Amino acids: CASSLISYTEAFF.

The V gene is TRBV7-9, the J gene TRBJ2-7; no clear D gene. This CDR3 is built from 15 residues. Trimming stripped 3 bases from V and 5 bases from J, with 17 bases between. Germline CDR1 reads SEHNR; CDR2 reads FQNEAQ (reference sequence). The CDR3 is CASSLDRSFPDEQYF. The CDR3 nucleotides read TGTGCCAGCAGCTTGGACCGATCATTCCCGGACGAGCAGTACTTC.

The V and J genes are TRBV2 and TRBJ2-3; 10 nucleotides align to TRBD2. Germline V gene data show CDR1 as SNHLY and CDR2 as FYNNEI. The ends lost 8 bases at V and 2 bases at J; junction bases unmatched: 4. This CDR3 is built from 14 residues. The CDR3 reads CASLGLADTDTQYF. The DNA of the CDR3 is TGTGCCAGCCTAGGACTAGCGGACACAGATACGCAGTATTTT.

V is TRBV5-6 and J is TRBJ1-6; D gene unclear. The V gene's germline CDR1 is SGHDT and CDR2 YYEEEE. The CDR3 loop spans 14 amino acids. Trimming left V 6 bases short and J 4 bases short, with 11 bases between. The CDR3 DNA reads as TGTGCCAGCACGGACGGCTTTTATAATTCACCCCTCCACTTT. Amino acid sequence: CASTDGFYNSPLHF.

This clone appeared a single time. The chain recombines TRBV5-1 with TRBJ1-1; D is perhaps TRBD1 (5 bases). V was trimmed by 5 bases and J by 2 bases, leaving 25 bases between them. The CDR3 runs 18 residues. Germline values: CDR1 SGHRS, CDR2 YFSETQ. The DNA of the CDR3 is TGCGCCAGCAGGCCACTGATTGGGGGACCTCACGAAAACACTGAAGCTTTCTTT. Translated: CASRPLIGGPHENTEAFF.

V is TRBV10-2 and J is TRBJ2-3; 8 bases agree with TRBD2. Per the germline V gene, CDR1 is WSHSY and CDR2 is SAAADI. CDR3 size: 15 residues. After removal of 6 bases from V and 3 bases from J, the junction contained 8 bases not matched to a gene. Here the CDR3 DNA reads TGCGCCAGCAGCGCGGCAGCGGGGGCAACAGATACGCAGTATTTT. It is translated as CASSAAAGATDTQYF.

The chain employs TRBV28 and TRBJ2-7; TRBD2 matches 13 bases. Germline CDR1 MDHEN, CDR2 SYDVKM. The junction had 3 bases not matched to a gene; V was cut back by 3 bases and J by 4 bases. The CDR3 extends over 15 amino acids. The CDR3 is CASSFGLAGAYEQYF. The CDR3 DNA sequence: TGTGCCAGCAGTTTCGGACTAGCGGGAGCTTACGAGCAGTACTTC. Full variable domain (outside the CDR3, taken from reference TRBV28 and TRBJ2-7): DVKVTQSSRYLVKRTGEKVFLECVQDMDHENMFWYRQDPGLGLRLIYFSYDVKMKEKGDIPEGYSVSREKKERFSLILESASTNQTSMYLCASSFGLAGAYEQYFGPGTRLTVT.

The chain joins TRBV27 to TRBJ1-2; no clear D. V lost 7 bases and J lost 7, with 4 bases in between. The length of the CDR3 is 9 residues. The germline gives CDR1 MNHEY, CDR2 SMNVEV (reference sequence). CDR3 amino acids: CASTGGYTF. In DNA, the CDR3 is TGTGCCAGCACTGGTGGCTACACCTTC.

The CDR3 DNA sequence: TGTGCCAGCGAGGGGACCGGGACTCCGGGTGACGAGCAGTACTTC. The encoded protein is CASEGTGTPGDEQYF. The chain joins TRBV6-6 to TRBJ2-7; tentative D call: TRBD2 (6 bases). There are 15 residues in the CDR3. Trimming removed 8 bases from V and 5 bases from J, with 22 bases in between. Germline assignment: CDR1 MNHNY and CDR2 SVGAGI (reference sequence).

This chain connects TRBV5-5 to TRBJ1-3, with 8 nucleotides matching TRBD1. The ends lost 2 bases at V and 2 bases at J; junction bases unmatched: 9. The V gene's germline CDR1 is SGHKS and CDR2 YYEKEE (reference sequence). The length of the CDR3 is 17 residues. In nucleotides, the CDR3 is TGTGCCAGCAGCTTAGGGGACAGGCGGGGTGCTGGAAACACCATATATTTT. Protein sequence: CASSLGDRRGAGNTIYF.

This sequence joins TRBV5-4 and TRBJ1-4; 8 positions match TRBD1. Trimming took 4 bases from V and 3 from J; bases not matched to a gene: 8. Germline V CDR1 and CDR2: SGHNT, YYREEE (reference sequence). This CDR3 has 16 amino acids. CDR3 in amino acids: CASSDIGTGSNEKLFF. As DNA, the CDR3 is TGTGCCAGCAGCGATATTGGGACAGGATCTAATGAAAAACTGTTTTTT.